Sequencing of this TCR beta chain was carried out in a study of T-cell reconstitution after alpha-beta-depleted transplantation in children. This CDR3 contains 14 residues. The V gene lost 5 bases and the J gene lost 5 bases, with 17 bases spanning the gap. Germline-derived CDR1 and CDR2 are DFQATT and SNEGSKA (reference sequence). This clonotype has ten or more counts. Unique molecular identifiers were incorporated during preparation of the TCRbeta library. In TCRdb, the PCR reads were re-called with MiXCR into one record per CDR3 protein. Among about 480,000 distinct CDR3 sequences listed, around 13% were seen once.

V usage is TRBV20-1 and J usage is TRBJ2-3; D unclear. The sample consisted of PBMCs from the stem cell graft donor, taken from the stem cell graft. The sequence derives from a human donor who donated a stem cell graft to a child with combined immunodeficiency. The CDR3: CSAPPVLNLDTQYF. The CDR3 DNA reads TGCAGTGCTCCCCCAGTCTTGAATTTAGATACGCAGTATTTT.